The sequence of this T cell receptor beta chain was determined in a study of Ad26.COV2.S vaccination and SARS-CoV-2 variants. The repertoire was sequenced with immunoSEQ multiplex PCR; TCRdb's copy has only in-frame clones and lacks some. The table has 97,000 or so clones, around three quarters seen once; the top ten hold 15% to 20%. Germline CDR1 reads LGHNT; CDR2 reads FRNRAP. The V end lost 3 bases, the J end lost 3 bases, and 5 bases lay between the germline ends. The CDR3 length is 12 residues. The rearrangement links TRBV12-5 to TRBJ2-5; D is uncertain. The clonotype originates from a human donor who had recovered from COVID-19. The source was peripheral blood, collected after recovery from COVID-19. CDR3 sequence reads: CASGLEEETQYF. Here the CDR3 DNA reads TGTGCTAGTGGTTTAGAAGAAGAGACCCAGTACTTC.